This T cell receptor (beta chain) was captured by sequencing in a study of B cell selection in AIRE deficiency (dated by TCRdb to about 2019). For the wider study: A comparison of TCRbeta repertoires of sorted blood CD4+ conventional T cells and regulatory T cells was made between AIRE-deficient patients and healthy controls. The TCR-sequenced cohort comprised roughly five AIRE-deficient APECED patients and roughly five healthy control donors. Results the study describes overall, beyond this receptor: Roughly 31% of the Treg TCRbeta sequences shared among healthy donors were detected in patient Tconv cells, suggesting that Treg-biased clones are diverted into the Tconv compartment. Only TCRbeta chains were sequenced, and 36.6% of the Treg sequences shared among healthy donors were also detected in healthy Tconv cells, possibly owing to differing TCRalpha chains. Of under 4,000 shared Treg TCRbeta sequences, 30% to 40% were shared only among healthy donors and around 10% only among patients, suggesting less efficient Treg selection without AIRE. TCRBV gene usage, CDR3 length and TCR diversity in Tconv and Treg cells from AIRE-deficient patients were found to be similar to those in cells from healthy donors. Shared Treg sequences had shorter CDR3s, which reflects a bias toward rearrangements containing few non-templated nucleotide insertions.

The immunoSEQ platform was used for TCRbeta chain sequencing. In the source study's methods: When conventional T cell repertoires were pooled, patients gave approximately 100,000 distinct in-frame TCRbeta sequences, while healthy donors gave 13.4x10^4. Treg TCRbeta sequences found in two or more individuals were defined as public, and these public Treg TCRbeta sequences were then searched for in Tconv repertoires. Differences between groups were assessed using Mann-Whitney U tests with Bonferroni-Dunn correction in GraphPad Prism 7.03. Held by TCRdb, this immuneACCESS table contains in-frame sequences only and omits some clones. Under half of the omission traces to an unresolved V gene where checked; the cause of the rest is unknown. The V and J calls and clone size are taken from that table; D and trimming were inferred from the DNA. This sample comprises 25,000 or so clones, 95% to 98% of them detected only once. The ten largest clonotypes hold over 0.15% of the sample.

With respect to this clone: It has no known antigen specificity. No clone much larger than this one lies a single base away; base qualities are absent.

Conventional CD4 T cells were sorted as CD4+CD127+ cells. AIRE-deficient patients had APECED syndrome. Sorting of Tconv and Treg cells intended for TCRbeta sequencing was performed on a FACSAria flow cytometer. Sorted cells were collected in 5-ml round-bottom polystyrene tubes, and dry cell pellets were stored frozen at -80 degrees C prior to sequencing. This clonotype originated in a human donor with AIRE deficiency. The sequenced material came from conventional CD4+ T cells sorted from PBMCs.

The CDR3 here reads CASSPLRVSYEQYF. The DNA sequence is TGTGCCAGCTCACCATTGAGGGTCTCCTACGAGCAGTACTTC. The V gene is TRBV18 and the J gene is TRBJ2-7; TRBD2 is perhaps the D gene, given 5 matching bases. CDR1 and CDR2 (KGHSH, LQKENI) derive from the germline V gene. V was cut back by 2 bases and J by 0 bases, leaving a gap of 8 bases between them. The CDR3 holds 14 amino acids from the cysteine to the phenylalanine. Here the CDR3 DNA is all that survives: 42 bases in frame from base 1.